This T cell receptor (beta chain) was profiled in a study of shared clonotypes between healthy human individuals. Assay: immunoSEQ multiplex PCR; the TCRdb copy retains only in-frame clones and omits some. Of 900,000 to 1,200,000 clones detected, 75% to 80% appear once; the ten largest clones hold roughly 0.65%. The CDR3 sequence is 13 residues long. This clone has a count of ten or more. CD4+ cells were split into CD45RA+ naive and CD45RA-negative memory subsets. This receptor was identified in a man between 18 and 29 years old in good health. Some clones in this sample may be carry-over from other donors' samples. The chain joins TRBV21-1 to TRBJ2-1. TRBV21-1 is flagged as a pseudogene. The sequencing input was memory CD4+ T cells from PBMCs. Subset specified: CD45RA-negative fraction. CDR3 region: CASSPGRDNEQFF. The CDR3 coding sequence is TGTGCCAGCAGCCCGGGACGGGACAATGAGCAGTTCTTC.